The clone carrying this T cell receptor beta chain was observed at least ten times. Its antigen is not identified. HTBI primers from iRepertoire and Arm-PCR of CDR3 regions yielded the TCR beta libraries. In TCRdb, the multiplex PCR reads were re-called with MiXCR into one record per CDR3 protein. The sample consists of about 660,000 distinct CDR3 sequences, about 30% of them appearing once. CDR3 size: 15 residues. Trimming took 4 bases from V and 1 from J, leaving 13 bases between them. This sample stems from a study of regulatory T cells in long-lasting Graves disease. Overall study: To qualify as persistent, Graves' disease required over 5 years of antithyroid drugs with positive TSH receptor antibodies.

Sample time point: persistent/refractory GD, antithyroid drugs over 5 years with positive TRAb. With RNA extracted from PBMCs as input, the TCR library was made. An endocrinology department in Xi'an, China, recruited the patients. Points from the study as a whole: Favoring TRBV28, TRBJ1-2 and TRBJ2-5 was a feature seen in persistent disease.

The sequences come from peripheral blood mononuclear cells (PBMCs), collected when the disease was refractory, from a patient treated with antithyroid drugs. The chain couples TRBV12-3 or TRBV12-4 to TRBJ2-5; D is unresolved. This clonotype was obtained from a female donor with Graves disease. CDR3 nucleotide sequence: TGTGCCAGCAGTTCCTACTCGCGACCCCAAGAGACCCAGTACTTC. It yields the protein CASSSYSRPQETQYF.